This record concerns one T cell receptor beta chain sequence. Its antigen target is currently unknown. Per-nucleotide qualities are absent, and no much larger clonotype sits a single base away. The CDR3 runs 13 residues from the cysteine to the phenylalanine. Solely the CDR3 DNA is kept, with 39 bases framed from the first base. The V end loses 6 bases and the J end loses 7 bases, and a stretch of 16 bases separates them. The germline V gene encodes CDR1 LNHDA and CDR2 SQIVND (reference sequence). The immunoSEQ Assay, a bias-controlled multiplex PCR, was used to amplify TCRbeta CDR3 regions from genomic DNA. The study's processing was this. The number of nucleated cells in each sample was estimated by amplification of reference gene primers within the assay. To quantify the absolute abundance of each unique TCRbeta CDR3 rearrangement, sequence reads were collapsed and filtered. Productive Simpson clonality was computed per sample as the square root of Simpson's diversity index over productive rearrangements. TCRdb re-hosts the immuneACCESS table, in-frame sequences only. Its copies lack some clones; in the studies checked, an unresolved V gene accounts for under half of them, and the cause for the rest is not known. V and J calls and clone size come straight from that table; D and trimming were deduced from the DNA. This sample gives about 170,000 clones in total; around nine tenths of them show up just once. The biggest ten clones account for around 2.1% of the sample.

Another Seattle source contributed samples from volunteer blood donors who had recovered from COVID-19. Whole blood was collected in K2EDTA tubes by collaborating institutions according to the institutions' own protocols. For TCRbeta analysis, collaborators shipped samples as frozen whole blood, isolated PBMCs, or DNA extracted from either of those sample types. The data originate from a study of blood T cell repertoires in COVID-19 (dated by TCRdb to about 2020). Regarding the study in general: Samples from collaborators originated in the United States, Italy and Spain and spanned both the acute and convalescent phases of COVID-19. Nearly every sample came with metadata listing a de-identified subject ID, COVID-19 status, age in years and sex. Subjects who had been exposed to COVID-19, were actively infected with it, or had recovered from it provided the deeply sampled blood TCRbeta repertoires that made up the dataset. A freely available public database, intended as a resource for researchers studying the immune response to SARS-CoV-2, is where the repertoires were released. The prospective study material was composed of cDNA or gDNA derived from T cells, B-cell-depleted T cells, or PBMCs. The samples were drawn from two sources: the first 160 participants of the ongoing ImmuneRACE study, and 950 to 1,500 subjects contributed by 6 global collaborators. HLA class I and class II types, where available, came from metadata supplied by the sample provider rather than from assay-based typing.

What the authors observed across the whole study: How much clinical and demographic metadata was included differed by source and by participant, and the metadata was provided uncurated.

This chain is built from TRBV19 and TRBJ2-7; a tentative D call is TRBD2 (7 bases match). The sequenced sample consisted of peripheral blood. The receptor comes from a man in his fifties who had recovered from COVID-19. The nucleotide sequence reads TGTGCCAGTAGCACCCGGGGGGCCGAGGAGCAGTACTTC. This translates into CASSTRGAEEQYF.